The rows below give T cell receptor beta chains drawn from one sample of a study of T cells in Graves' hyperthyroidism and ophthalmopathy. TCRdb itself ran the multiplex PCR reads through MiXCR, one entry per CDR3 protein. The table has about 250,000 distinct CDR3 sequences, around 20% seen once. The specimen was blood. These receptors were taken from a man between 25 and 39 years old with Graves' ophthalmopathy. CDR3s include the opening cysteine and the closing phenylalanine or tryptophan. D genes are given only for firm matches. Not all rows give a size; the values are once, few, many and, for expanded clones, a class.

>.|few|TRBJ2-7|TRBV19
TGTGCCAGTAGTAGCGGAGCCAGTTCCGACTACGAGCAGTACTTC
CASSSGASSDYEQYF
>.|many|TRBJ2-7|TRBV7-8
TGTGCCAGCAGCTCGGCACTGGACAGCGGGATTTCCGACTACGAGCAGTACTTC
CASSSALDSGISDYEQYF
>.|.|TRBJ2-7|TRBV11-2
TGTGCCAGCAGCTTAGCTTTAGGGGAGTCCTACGAGCAGTACTTC
CASSLALGESYEQYF
>.|.|TRBJ2-4|TRBV12-3/TRBV12-4
TGTGCCAGCAGTCGGAGGGATAACATTCAGTACTTC
CASSRRDNIQYF
>.|many|TRBJ2-1|TRBV5-1
TGCGCCAGCAGCTTACCCCTCAATGAGCAGTTCTTC
CASSLPLNEQFF
>TRBD1|.|TRBJ1-3|TRBV6-1
TGTGCCAGCAGGAAGACAGGGGGGAACACCATATATTTT
CASRKTGGNTIYF
>.|many|TRBJ2-5|TRBV30
TGTGCCTGGAGCAAGGACTTGGCCGGTGATGGAGAGACCCAGTACTTC
CAWSKDLAGDGETQYF
>TRBD2|few|TRBJ2-1|TRBV28
TGTGCCAGTCTAACTCAGCGGGAGGTATTAGACAATGAGCAGTTCTTC
CASLTQREVLDNEQFF
>TRBD2|many|TRBJ2-1|TRBV11-2
TGTGCCAGCAGCTTAGCCGGGACTAGCCGGTTCTTC
CASSLAGTSRFF
>.|few|TRBJ2-2|TRBV7-3
TGTGCCAGCAGCCCAATAGCGGCTGCGAACACCGGGGAGCTGTTTTTT
CASSPIAAANTGELFF
>TRBD1|.|TRBJ1-2|TRBV6-2/TRBV6-3
TGTGCCAGCAGCCAAGCCCTCACAGGGGTCTATGGCTACACCTTC
CASSQALTGVYGYTF
>.|.|TRBJ2-2|TRBV6-1
TGTGCCATCAGTGAGGGCGACACCGGGGAGCTGTTTTTT
CAISEGDTGELFF
>TRBD2|few|TRBJ2-2|TRBV27
TGTGCCAGCAGTTTAATGACTAGCGGGAGTGGGGAGCTGTTTTTT
CASSLMTSGSGELFF
>TRBD1|few|TRBJ1-1|TRBV11-1
TGTGCCAGCAGCGTACAGGGGAGGGCCACTGAAGCTTTCTTT
CASSVQGRATEAFF
>.|.|TRBJ1-4|TRBV4-2
TGTGCCAGCAGCCGGACGGCAGAAAATGAAAAACTGTTTTTT
CASSRTAENEKLFF
>TRBD1|many|TRBJ1-1|TRBV20-1
TGCAGTGCTCTTCTTGGACAGGGGGCGCATTTGGCTTTCTTT
CSALLGQGAHLAFF
>.|many|TRBJ2-7|TRBV18
TGTGCCAGCTCACCACAGGGCAGGGACGAGCAGTACTTC
CASSPQGRDEQYF
>TRBD2|few|TRBJ2-7|TRBV30
TGTGCCTGGAGGAGACCGGGACTAGATTCGGCCGAGCAGTACTTC
CAWRRPGLDSAEQYF
>.|few|TRBJ2-3|TRBV6-9
TGTGCCAGCAGTTACGTACAGGGATACACAGATACGCAGTATTTT
CASSYVQGYTDTQYF
>.|.|TRBJ1-1|TRBV6-1
TGTGCCAGCAGTGCCCGGGACACAAAAATAGGGGCTTTCTTT
CASSARDTKIGAFF
>.|.|TRBJ2-1|TRBV30
TGTGCCTGGAGTGTGTGGGACAATGGGCAGTTCTTC
CAWSVWDNGQFF
>.|many|TRBJ1-1|TRBV20-1
TGCAGTGCTAGAGGTGCCACTGAAGCTTTCTTT
CSARGATEAFF
>.|few|TRBJ1-1|TRBV24-1
TGTGCCACCAGTGATGCCGGAAATGAAGCTTTCTTT
CATSDAGNEAFF
>.|.|TRBJ2-1|TRBV5-1
TGCGCCAGCAGCTTGGGCAGGAGAAATGAGCAGTTCTTC
CASSLGRRNEQFF
>.|.|TRBJ2-1|TRBV15
TGTGCCACCAGCAGAGCGTCAGGGGTAGGCAATGAGCAGTTCTTC
CATSRASGVGNEQFF
>.|.|TRBJ1-2|TRBV27
TGTGCCAGCAGTTCCCTAGGTCGTAGTGGCTACACCTTC
CASSSLGRSGYTF
>.|.|TRBJ2-5|TRBV6-1
TGTGCCAGCAGTGAAGAAGGGGCAGGACGAGAGACCCAGTACTTC
CASSEEGAGRETQYF
>TRBD1|.|TRBJ1-4|TRBV5-1
TGCGCCAGCAGCTGGGACAGGTCTGGTGAAAAACTGTTTTTT
CASSWDRSGEKLFF
>TRBD2|few|TRBJ2-7|TRBV10-1
TGCGCCAGCAGGCCGGGGGTGCGGGAGAGATCCGAGCAGTACTTC
CASRPGVRERSEQYF
>TRBD2|few|TRBJ2-1|TRBV6-1
TGTGCCAGCAGGAGACAGCGGGAGTCCCCCTACAATGAGCAGTTCTTC
CASRRQRESPYNEQFF
>.|.|TRBJ2-2|TRBV11-3
TGTGCCAGCAGCTTAGCCCGCTCCCCCCCCAGAGCCGGGGAGCTGTTTTTT
CASSLARSPPRAGELFF
>.|.|TRBJ1-6|TRBV11-2
TGTGCCAGCAGCTTAGTGGCAGACACCTATAATTCACCCCTCCACTTT
CASSLVADTYNSPLHF
>.|.|TRBJ2-3|TRBV7-9
TGTGCCAGCAGTTTGCGTCTCACAGATACGCAGTATTTT
CASSLRLTDTQYF
>TRBD2|.|TRBJ2-1|TRBV27
TGTGCCAGCAGTTCACGACTAGCGGGTTCCTACAATGAGCAGTTCTTC
CASSSRLAGSYNEQFF
>TRBD1|few|TRBJ1-2|TRBV28
TGTGCCAGCAGTCGGACAGGCTATTGGGGCTACACCTTC
CASSRTGYWGYTF
>.|.|TRBJ2-3|TRBV30
TGTGCCTGGAGGAAGACTAGCACAGATACGCAGTATTTT
CAWRKTSTDTQYF
>TRBD2|.|TRBJ2-4|TRBV6-2/TRBV6-3
TGTGCCAGCAGCCTAGGACTAGCGGATAACATTCAGTACTTC
CASSLGLADNIQYF
>.|many|TRBJ2-7|TRBV10-3
TGTGCCATCAGTAAGTTAGGGGGAGACTACGAGCAGTACTTC
CAISKLGGDYEQYF
>.|.|TRBJ2-7|TRBV15
TGTGCCACCAGCATGGGGACACTCTACGAGCAGTACTTC
CATSMGTLYEQYF
>TRBD1|many|TRBJ1-2|TRBV9
TGTGCCAGCAGCGATCAGGGGGGTTATGGCTACACCTTC
CASSDQGGYGYTF
>.|.|TRBJ2-1|TRBV6-1
TGTGCCAGCAGTGAAGCGAGGGTATGGCAGTTCTTC
CASSEARVWQFF
>.|few|TRBJ1-1|TRBV15
TGTGCCACCAGGTGGGACACCAACACTGAAGCTTTCTTT
CATRWDTNTEAFF
>.|.|TRBJ2-3|TRBV5-1
TGCGCCAGCAGCTTCAGCGTTGGAAATACGCAGTATTTT
CASSFSVGNTQYF